The rows below give T cell receptor beta chains drawn from one sample of a study of blood T cell repertoires in COVID-19. The data were produced by immunoSEQ multiplex PCR, yet TCRdb's version contains in-frame clones alone and is incomplete. The sample yields 200,000 to 250,000 clones, 88% seen once. Material for sequencing was PBMCs or T cells enriched from blood (not recorded which). The receptors derive from a woman in her twenties or thirties who had been exposed to COVID-19. Both conserved end residues are part of each CDR3. D genes are given only for firm matches. Rows give clone size only sometimes, using once, few, many, or a class for an expanded clone.

D gene	clone size	V gene	J gene	CDR3 DNA	CDR3 protein
.	.	TRBV30	TRBJ2-5	TGTGCCTGGACTCCGGGTCTGGAGACCCAGTACTTC	CAWTPGLETQYF
.	.	TRBV5-1	TRBJ1-5	TGCGCCAGCAGCTTCGGGACTGATCAGCCCCAGCATTTT	CASSFGTDQPQHF
.	.	TRBV27	TRBJ1-4	TGTGCCAGCAGTTTATCGGGCGTACAGATTAATGAAAAACTGTTTTTT	CASSLSGVQINEKLFF
TRBD2	.	TRBV5-4	TRBJ2-1	TGTGCCAGCAGCTTAGCGGGAGGGCCAGGGAATGAGCAGTTCTTC	CASSLAGGPGNEQFF
.	.	TRBV15	TRBJ1-2	TGTGCCACCAGCAGAGATGGTTCAGGGTCCTATGGCTACACCTTC	CATSRDGSGSYGYTF
TRBD2	.	TRBV7-6	TRBJ2-7	TGTGCCAGCAGCTTAGCGCTTGGGGGGGAGTACGAGCAGTACTTC	CASSLALGGEYEQYF
.	few	TRBV9	TRBJ1-6	TGTGCCAGCAGCGCAGATACTATAACAACTAATTCACCCCTCCACTTT	CASSADTITTNSPLHF
.	.	TRBV5-1	TRBJ1-1	TGCGCCAGCAGCTTGGTAGCGGGGAGCACTGAAGCTTTCTTT	CASSLVAGSTEAFF
TRBD2	.	TRBV29-1	TRBJ2-1	TGCAGCGTTGACCGGACTAGCGGTTACAATGAGCAGTTCTTC	CSVDRTSGYNEQFF
TRBD2	.	TRBV15	TRBJ2-7	TGTGCCACCAGCGGGAACAGGGGACTAGCGGGTGTACCCTCTCACTCCTACGAGCAGTACTTC	CATSGNRGLAGVPSHSYEQYF
.	.	TRBV28	TRBJ1-1	TGTGCCAGCAGTCCACAACAGTCCAACACTGAAGCTTTCTTT	CASSPQQSNTEAFF
TRBD2	.	TRBV7-3	TRBJ2-1	TGTGCCAGCAGCCCATCTCTAGCGGGAGGTTACAATGAGCAGTTCTTC	CASSPSLAGGYNEQFF
TRBD2	.	TRBV11-2	TRBJ2-1	TGTGCCAGCAGCTTAGGCAATAGCGGGAGAAATGAGCAGTTCTTC	CASSLGNSGRNEQFF
.	.	TRBV19	TRBJ1-6	TGTGCCAGTAGTATCATGGGGACAAACTATAATTCACCCCTCCACTTT	CASSIMGTNYNSPLHF
TRBD2	.	TRBV5-1	TRBJ2-5	TGCGCCAGCAGCTATCGGACTAGCGGTCAAGAGACCCAGTACTTC	CASSYRTSGQETQYF
.	.	TRBV29-1	TRBJ2-6	TGCAGCGTTGAAGTTTGGACTTCTGGGGCCAACGTCCTGACTTTC	CSVEVWTSGANVLTF
TRBD1	.	TRBV30	TRBJ2-7	TGTGCCTGGAGGCGGACAGGGGGGACCTACGAGCAGTACTTC	CAWRRTGGTYEQYF
TRBD1	.	TRBV25-1	TRBJ1-1	TGTGCCAGCAGTGAATCGGGGACAGGGTGGAACACTGAAGCTTTCTTT	CASSESGTGWNTEAFF
TRBD2	.	TRBV29-1	TRBJ2-1	TGCAGCGTCCTCGGACTAGCGGGAGCCCTTAAACGAAACAATGAGCAGTTCTTC	CSVLGLAGALKRNNEQFF
.	.	TRBV28	TRBJ1-2	TGTGCCACCTCGACAGTCCCTAACTATGGCTACACCTTC	CATSTVPNYGYTF